The sequence of this TCR beta chain was determined in a study of blood T cell repertoires in COVID-19. About the research overall: Specimens from acute and convalescent COVID-19 originated in the United States, Italy and Spain.

Per the germline V gene, CDR1 is SGHAT and CDR2 is FQNNGV. CDR3 size: 14 residues. Trimming took off 3 bases at V and 9 bases at J, with 12 bases between the two ends. In the original analysis: Reference gene primer amplification gave nucleated cell count estimates. The assay was immunoSEQ multiplex PCR, and TCRdb's table has in-frame clones only and misses some. The V and J calls and the clone size are those of that table, but D and trimming were determined from the DNA. The table includes a few hundred thousand clones, 75% to 85% detected once. The receptor comes from a man aged 45-60 years with active or convalescent COVID-19. This chain joins TRBV11-2 and TRBJ1-6, with TRBD1 as a possible D gene (6 bases). Sequencing input: peripheral blood. CDR3 in amino acids: CASSFGSGVSPLHF. CDR3 coding DNA: TGTGCCAGCAGCTTTGGGTCAGGGGTTTCACCCCTCCACTTT.